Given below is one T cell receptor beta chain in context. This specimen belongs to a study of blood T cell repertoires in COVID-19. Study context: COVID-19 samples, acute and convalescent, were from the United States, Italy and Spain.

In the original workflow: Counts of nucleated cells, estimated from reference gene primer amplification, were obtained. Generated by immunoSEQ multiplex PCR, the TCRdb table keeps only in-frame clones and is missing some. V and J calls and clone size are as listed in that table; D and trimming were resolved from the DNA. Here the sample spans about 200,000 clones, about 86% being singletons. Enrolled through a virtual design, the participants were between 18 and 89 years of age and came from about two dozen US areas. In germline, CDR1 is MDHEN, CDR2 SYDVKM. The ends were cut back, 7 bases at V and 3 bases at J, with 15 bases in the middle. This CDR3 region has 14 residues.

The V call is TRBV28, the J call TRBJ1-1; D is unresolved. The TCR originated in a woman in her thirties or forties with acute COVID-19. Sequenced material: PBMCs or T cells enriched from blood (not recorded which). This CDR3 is CASMARGTYTEAFF. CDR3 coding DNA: TGTGCCAGCATGGCCCGAGGAACCTACACTGAAGCTTTCTTT.